These T cell receptor beta chains were read from a single sample in a study of shared clonotypes between healthy human individuals. Sequenced by immunoSEQ multiplex PCR; TCRdb stores in-frame clones only, minus some. The sample lists over 2 million clones; about 94% were seen once. The material sequenced was naive CD8+ T cells sorted from blood. These receptors all come from a man aged 18 to 35 in good health. Both conserved end residues are part of each CDR3. A D gene is named only where the DNA matches it firmly. The size field is filled for only some rows; it gives once, few, many or a size class.

d_gene,abundance,v_gene,j_gene,CDR3aa,CDR3nt
NA,once,TRBV30,TRBJ1-2,CAWSVDPTGYTF,TGTGCCTGGAGTGTAGATCCGACTGGCTACACCTTC
TRBD1,NA,TRBV10-3,TRBJ2-3,CAIRDRAGTDTQYF,TGTGCCATCAGGGACAGGGCGGGCACAGATACGCAGTATTTT
NA,once,TRBV27,TRBJ2-1,CASSLLGTGNEQFF,TGTGCCAGCAGCCTGTTGGGCACTGGAAATGAGCAGTTCTTC
TRBD2,NA,TRBV9,TRBJ2-2,CASSVAGALNTGELFF,TGTGCCAGCTCCGTAGCGGGGGCCTTGAACACCGGGGAGCTGTTTTTT
NA,NA,TRBV7-3,TRBJ1-2,CASSFPSLYGYTF,TGTGCCAGCAGCTTTCCCAGTCTCTATGGCTACACCTTC
NA,NA,TRBV14,TRBJ1-1,CASSPWGYTEAFF,TGTGCCAGCAGCCCTTGGGGGTACACTGAAGCTTTCTTT
NA,NA,TRBV9,TRBJ1-1,CASSAGDMNTEAFF,TGTGCCAGCAGCGCGGGGGACATGAACACTGAAGCTTTCTTT
TRBD1,NA,TRBV5-8,TRBJ1-2,CASSFGTGDAYGYTF,TGTGCCAGCAGCTTCGGGACAGGGGATGCCTATGGCTACACCTTC
NA,once,TRBV6-1,TRBJ2-7,CASSEFIGGPYEQYF,TGTGCCAGCAGTGAATTCATTGGGGGACCCTACGAGCAGTACTTC
TRBD2,NA,TRBV5-1,TRBJ2-7,CASSLSTSGGSYEQYF,TGCGCCAGCAGCTTGTCTACTAGCGGGGGATCCTACGAGCAGTACTTC
NA,NA,TRBV5-6,TRBJ1-1,CASSFGFMNTEAFF,TGTGCCAGCAGCTTTGGGTTCATGAACACTGAAGCTTTCTTT
NA,few,TRBV4-1,TRBJ2-7,CASSLDSEQYF,TGCGCCAGCAGCCTAGACAGCGAGCAGTACTTC
NA,NA,TRBV6-1,TRBJ1-2,CASSEGQRYGYTF,TGTGCCAGCAGTGAAGGACAACGCTATGGCTACACCTTC
NA,NA,TRBV5-1,TRBJ2-7,CASSLEGLYYEQYF,TGCGCCAGCAGCTTGGAGGGACTCTACTACGAGCAGTACTTC
TRBD1,NA,TRBV4-1,TRBJ2-1,CASSSLSGQTTNEQFF,TGCGCCAGCAGCAGCCTGTCGGGACAGACTACCAATGAGCAGTTCTTC
NA,NA,TRBV27,TRBJ2-7,CASSSGNSYEQYF,TGTGCCAGCAGTTCCGGGAACTCCTACGAGCAGTACTTC
TRBD2,NA,TRBV27,TRBJ2-3,CASSLITSGNTQYF,TGTGCCAGCAGTTTAATAACTAGCGGGAATACGCAGTATTTT
TRBD1,once,TRBV9,TRBJ2-5,CASSVVGTGVQETQYF,TGTGCCAGCAGCGTAGTTGGGACAGGGGTGCAAGAGACCCAGTACTTC
NA,NA,TRBV13,TRBJ1-2,CASSLGRGDMDTF,TGTGCCAGCAGCTTAGGCAGGGGAGATATGGACACCTTC
NA,NA,TRBV4-3,TRBJ2-7,CASSQDQGFAYEQYF,TGCGCCAGCAGCCAGGATCAGGGGTTTGCCTACGAGCAGTACTTC
NA,NA,TRBV5-6,TRBJ1-1,CASSLDPANTEAFF,TGTGCCAGCAGCTTGGACCCGGCGAACACTGAAGCTTTCTTT
TRBD1,NA,TRBV11-2,TRBJ2-7,CASSFPGQGYEQYF,TGTGCCAGCAGCTTTCCGGGACAGGGCTACGAGCAGTACTTC
NA,NA,TRBV13,TRBJ2-5,CASSPKRQAETQYF,TGTGCCAGCAGCCCGAAGCGACAGGCAGAGACCCAGTACTTC
TRBD1,NA,TRBV5-1,TRBJ2-1,CASSPGVWQGAYNEQFF,TGCGCCAGCAGCCCTGGGGTGTGGCAGGGGGCGTACAATGAGCAGTTCTTC
TRBD2,NA,TRBV27,TRBJ2-7,CASSPYFYGTRGYEQYF,TGTGCCAGCAGTCCCTATTTCTATGGGACTAGAGGCTACGAGCAGTACTTC
TRBD1,NA,TRBV6-5,TRBJ2-7,CASSPGQDDYEQYF,TGTGCCAGCAGTCCTGGACAGGATGACTACGAGCAGTACTTC
NA,NA,TRBV19,TRBJ1-4,CASSIDGPSGATNEKLFF,TGTGCCAGTAGTATAGATGGGCCGTCGGGGGCAACTAATGAAAAACTGTTTTTT
TRBD2,NA,TRBV5-6,TRBJ2-3,CASSLVSFSGGFIDTQYF,TGTGCCAGCAGCTTGGTCTCGTTTAGCGGGGGGTTTATAGATACGCAGTATTTT
TRBD2,NA,TRBV5-4,TRBJ2-3,CASSFSGGAPDTQYF,TGTGCCAGCAGTTTTAGCGGGGGGGCCCCAGATACGCAGTATTTT
NA,NA,TRBV7-9,TRBJ2-7,CASSPTEPGFYEQYF,TGTGCCAGCAGCCCGACCGAACCGGGATTCTACGAGCAGTACTTC
TRBD1,NA,TRBV30,TRBJ1-1,CAWSLGQGSTEAFF,TGTGCCTGGAGTCTAGGACAGGGCTCCACTGAAGCTTTCTTT
TRBD2,few,TRBV27,TRBJ2-5,CASSRKYSGSIETQYF,TGTGCCAGCAGTCGAAAATATAGCGGGAGTATCGAGACCCAGTACTTC
TRBD1,NA,TRBV7-9,TRBJ2-4,CASSPGTGEVKNIQYF,TGTGCCAGCAGCCCTGGGACAGGGGAGGTCAAAAACATTCAGTACTTC
NA,NA,TRBV9,TRBJ1-1,CASSPRWGATEAFF,TGTGCCAGCAGCCCACGCTGGGGCGCCACTGAAGCTTTCTTT
NA,NA,TRBV18,TRBJ1-5,CASSPPQKDQPQHF,TGTGCCAGCTCACCACCACAAAAGGATCAGCCCCAGCATTTT
TRBD1,once,TRBV6-1,TRBJ2-4,CASSEHPTGRLENIQYF,TGTGCCAGCAGTGAACATCCGACAGGGCGCCTCGAAAACATTCAGTACTTC
NA,NA,TRBV28,TRBJ2-5,CASSLTVEGPQETQYF,TGTGCCAGCAGTTTAACCGTAGAGGGGCCTCAAGAGACCCAGTACTTC
NA,NA,TRBV2,TRBJ1-2,CASEEGPTNYGYTF,TGTGCCAGCGAGGAGGGTCCGACTAACTATGGCTACACCTTC
TRBD2,once,TRBV6-5,TRBJ2-1,CASSKAGLNNEQFF,TGTGCCAGCAGTAAGGCGGGACTAAACAATGAGCAGTTCTTC
NA,NA,TRBV5-1,TRBJ1-2,CASSLASVGRGPIYGYTF,TGCGCCAGCAGCTTGGCATCTGTAGGCCGCGGCCCTATCTATGGCTACACCTTC
TRBD1,NA,TRBV7-7,TRBJ2-7,CASSWAGGYEQYF,TGTGCTAGCAGCTGGGCAGGGGGCTACGAGCAGTACTTC
TRBD1,NA,TRBV4-1,TRBJ1-1,CASSQGDSRTEAFF,TGCGCCAGCAGCCAAGGGGACAGCCGAACTGAAGCTTTCTTT
TRBD1,NA,TRBV2,TRBJ2-1,CASMMGQAISYNEQFF,TGTGCCAGCATGATGGGACAGGCCATCTCCTACAATGAGCAGTTCTTC
TRBD1,NA,TRBV6-1,TRBJ2-3,CASSGTGEGTDTQYF,TGTGCCAGCAGCGGGACAGGGGAGGGCACAGATACGCAGTATTTT
NA,NA,TRBV27,TRBJ2-7,CASSLLGQGIAYEQYF,TGTGCCAGCAGTTTATTGGGGCAGGGTATAGCGTACGAGCAGTACTTC